The present T cell receptor (beta chain) was sequenced within a study of CD8 T cells in Susac syndrome. This CDR3 contains 14 residues. Germline V gene sequence: CDR1 MGHDK, CDR2 SYGVNS. Trimming pared 7 bases from V and 1 base from J, leaving 11 bases between. The T cells that were sequenced for TCR beta were CD8+ and CD4+ cells from blood. It was with random hexamers that about 0.45 to 1 ug RNA was reverse transcribed. Amplification of the TCR beta CDR3 was carried out by immunoSEQ multiplex PCR, which spanned a total of 54 Vbeta and 13 Jbeta segments. One entry per CDR3 protein, called by TCRdb with MiXCR from the immunoSEQ multiplex PCR reads. The sample yields 250,000 to 300,000 distinct CDR3 sequences, 89% seen once.

The chain couples TRBV25-1 to TRBJ2-4, with D unclear. Source material: CD8+ T cells from PBMCs. The TCR originated in a human donor with multiple sclerosis. DNA for the CDR3: TGTGCCAGCACCTCGAGGTTGGCCAAAAACATTCAGTACTTC. It specifies CASTSRLAKNIQYF.